Each of the 24 T cell receptor beta chains below was sequenced from the same sample in a study of blood T cell repertoires in COVID-19. Assay used: immunoSEQ multiplex PCR; TCRdb lists only in-frame clones, some missing. Seen here are about 250,000 clones, approximately 86% observed once, and the top ten hold about 1.5%. The sequenced sample was PBMCs or T cells enriched from blood (not recorded which). The receptors stem from a woman in her 50s who had recovered from COVID-19.

The V gene is TRBV7-8, the J gene TRBJ2-1; D is uncertain. CDR1 is SGHVS, CDR2 FQNEAQ, per germline. This CDR3 contains 14 residues. The V end lost 1 base, the J end lost 1 base, and 5 bases lay between the germline ends. CDR3 protein: CASSLDGSYNEQFF. CDR3 bases: TGTGCCAGCAGCTTAGACGGTTCCTACAATGAGCAGTTCTTC. Together with reference TRBV7-8 and TRBJ2-1, the CDR3 gives the full variable domain: GAGVSQSPRYKVAKRGQDVALRCDPISGHVSLFWYQQALGQGPEFLTYFQNEAQLDKSGLPSDRFFAERPEGSVSTLKIQRTQQEDSAVYLCASSLDGSYNEQFFGPGTRLTVL.

V is TRBV7-2 and J is TRBJ2-5, with 8 bases that match TRBD1. Germline V lookup: CDR1 SGHTA, CDR2 FQGNSA. CDR3 length: 15 amino acids. The V gene end was trimmed by 3 bases and the J gene end by 1 base; junction bases not matched to a gene: 4. The DNA for the CDR3 is TGTGCCAGCAGCTTGGGTGGACAGGGCCAAGAGACCCAGTACTTC. Translated, it gives CASSLGGQGQETQYF.

This clone came up a few times. The rearrangement uses TRBV16 and TRBJ1-1; D is uncertain. CDR3 size: 14 residues. Germline V gene lookup returns CDR1 KGHSY and CDR2 FQNENV. Deletions cut 2 bases from V and 0 bases from J, with 7 bases between. In DNA, the CDR3 is TGTGCCAGCAGCCAAGGGGAGATGAACACTGAAGCTTTCTTT. It is translated as CASSQGEMNTEAFF.

This sequence joins TRBV2 and TRBJ1-1; D may be TRBD1 (5 bases). This CDR3 comprises 13 residues. Looked up from germline, CDR1 is SNHLY and CDR2 is FYNNEI. V lost 7 bases and J lost 3, with 12 bases in between. In nucleotides, the CDR3 is TGTGCCAGCATAGGGGAGGGATACACTGAAGCTTTCTTT. Translation gives CASIGEGYTEAFF.

The rearrangement links TRBV4-1 to TRBJ2-5, with 7 bases matching TRBD1. The germline gives CDR1 MGHRA, CDR2 YSYEKL. With 5 bases clipped from V and 2 bases from J, the junction kept 2 bases outside the gene matches. This CDR3 comprises 13 residues. The CDR3 sequence: CASSYRGQETQYF. CDR3 nucleotide sequence: TGCGCCAGCAGCTACAGGGGTCAAGAGACCCAGTACTTC.

The CDR3 sequence: CASSQGDRGQGYTF. For the CDR3, the DNA is TGCGCCAGCAGCCAGGGGGACAGGGGGCAAGGCTACACCTTC. The V and J genes are TRBV5-1 and TRBJ1-2; 12 bases are a match to TRBD1. The CDR3 consists of 14 residues. The germline gives CDR1 SGHRS, CDR2 YFSETQ. V gave up 4 bases and J gave up 8 bases; unmatched junction bases: 6.

The chain carries TRBV3-1 (or the pseudogene TRBV3-2) and TRBJ1-1; unclear D gene. CDR1 is LGHDT and CDR2 is YNNKEL in the germline V gene (reference sequence). Trimming removed 3 bases at V and 7 bases at J, with 9 bases between. CDR3 length equals 12 residues. The CDR3 sequence is CASSQSKLEAFF. CDR3 DNA sequence: TGTGCCAGCAGCCAGAGTAAACTTGAAGCTTTCTTT.

The chain couples TRBV6-5 to TRBJ1-1; no firm D call. Germline CDR1 and CDR2: MNHEY and SVGAGI. This CDR3 is 12 amino acids long. With 5 bases removed from V and 11 bases from J, the gap between germline ends came to 15 bases. As DNA, the CDR3 is TGTGCCAGCAGTACTCCTTCCCTTTGTGCTTTCTTT. It encodes CASSTPSLCAFF.

This clone was seen only once. The chain links TRBV7-2 to TRBJ2-1; perhaps TRBD2 as D (6 bases). The V gene's germline CDR1 is SGHTA and CDR2 FQGNSA. The V and J ends lost 6 bases and 4 bases respectively, with 19 bases between them. CDR3 length: 16 amino acids. CDR3 loop: CASRGTSRGNYNEQFF. The CDR3 DNA follows: TGTGCCAGCAGGGGGACTTCCCGGGGTAATTACAATGAGCAGTTCTTC.

This clone occurred once. The chain uses TRBV28 and TRBJ1-5, with TRBD1 matching over 12 bases. Trimming removed 3 bases from V and 6 bases from J; junction bases left unmatched: 3. The CDR3 runs to 15 residues. Germline V CDR1 and CDR2: MDHEN, SYDVKM. This CDR3 is CASSLGDRGLQPQHF. The CDR3 DNA sequence: TGTGCCAGCAGTTTGGGGGACAGGGGGCTTCAGCCCCAGCATTTT. The whole variable domain, remainder taken from reference TRBV28 and TRBJ1-5, is DVKVTQSSRYLVKRTGEKVFLECVQDMDHENMFWYRQDPGLGLRLIYFSYDVKMKEKGDIPEGYSVSREKKERFSLILESASTNQTSMYLCASSLGDRGLQPQHFGDGTRLSIL.

This chain connects TRBV7-2 to TRBJ2-1; 8 bases map to TRBD2. The length of the CDR3 is 15 residues. The trim removed 1 base at V and 6 bases at J, leaving 5 bases unmatched. The germline V gene encodes CDR1 SGHTA and CDR2 FQGNSA. The CDR3 here is CASSLGGTSVNEQFF. CDR3 sequence (DNA): TGTGCCAGCAGCTTAGGTGGGACTAGTGTCAATGAGCAGTTCTTC.

The J gene is TRBJ1-1, the V gene TRBV10-3; 11 positions match TRBD1. From germline, CDR1 is ENHRY and CDR2 SYGVKD. The CDR3 spans 14 residues. The V segment lost 10 bases and the J segment 5 bases; nucleotides outside the gene matches: 9. The CDR3 coding sequence is TGTGCCACCGGACAGGGGGCGCTAAGGACTGAAGCTTTCTTT. Its translation: CATGQGALRTEAFF.

The chain uses TRBV5-6 and TRBJ1-5; 8 nucleotides align to TRBD1. Germline assignment: CDR1 SGHDT and CDR2 YYEEEE. The V segment lost 0 bases and the J segment 1 base; nucleotides outside the gene matches: 0. There are 15 residues in the CDR3. The CDR3 region is CASSLGTGSNQPQHF. DNA of the CDR3: TGTGCCAGCAGCTTGGGGACAGGGAGCAATCAGCCCCAGCATTTT.

The rearrangement uses TRBV11-3 and TRBJ2-7; 11 nucleotides line up with TRBD1. Germline assignment: CDR1 SGHNT and CDR2 YENEEA. This CDR3 contains 17 residues. V lost 0 bases, J lost 4 bases, and 8 bases stayed unmatched. CDR3 nucleotides: TGTGCCAGCAGCTTAGATTTCTTGGGACAGGGGGAATACGAGCAGTACTTC. Its translation: CASSLDFLGQGEYEQYF.

The chain links TRBV9 to TRBJ1-5, with 9 bases fitting TRBD1. The CDR3 runs 15 residues. Germline V gene lookup returns CDR1 SGDLS and CDR2 YYNGEE. V trimming: 4 bases; J trimming: 4 bases; junction bases outside the gene matches: 6. The CDR3 DNA sequence: TGTGCCAGCAGCCGGGGGACAGGGAGTAATCAGCCCCAGCATTTT. This translates into CASSRGTGSNQPQHF.

The chain couples TRBV7-8 to TRBJ1-5; D gene uncertain. Germline CDR1 and CDR2: SGHVS and FQNEAQ. V lost 5 bases, J lost 1 base, and 18 bases lay in between. The CDR3 is 17 amino acids. The CDR3 protein is CASSQKPDSASNQPQHF. CDR3 coding DNA: TGTGCCAGCAGCCAGAAACCAGATAGCGCGAGCAATCAGCCCCAGCATTTT.

The chain is built from TRBV9 and TRBJ1-2; D unclear. Germline V gene lookup returns CDR1 SGDLS and CDR2 YYNGEE. V lost 4 bases and J lost 8, with 21 bases in between. This CDR3 contains 15 residues. The CDR3 here is CASSPKRSSSGGYTF. CDR3 DNA sequence: TGTGCCAGCAGCCCCAAGAGGAGCTCCAGTGGGGGCTACACCTTC.

This clone occurred once. The chain combines TRBV29-1 with TRBJ1-2; D gene unclear. CDR3 length: 12 amino acids. Germline assignment: CDR1 SQVTM and CDR2 ANQGSEA. The V end was cut by 0 bases, the J end by 6 bases, with 8 bases between. The DNA for the CDR3 is TGCAGCGTTGAAGATCCCCCGGATGGCTACACCTTC. This gives the protein CSVEDPPDGYTF.

The rearrangement links TRBV7-9 to TRBJ2-5; a possible D gene is TRBD2 (5 bases). V gave up 2 bases and J gave up 2 bases, with 18 bases separating them. The CDR3 covers 17 residues. The germline CDR1 and CDR2 sequences are SEHNR and FQNEAQ (reference sequence). CDR3 coding DNA: TGTGCCAGCAGCTTACCCCTTATGCTTCGGGATCAAGAGACCCAGTACTTC. This translates into CASSLPLMLRDQETQYF.

V gene TRBV7-9 combines with J gene TRBJ2-3; TRBD2 matches at 7 bases. There are 13 residues in the CDR3. With 1 base clipped from V and 9 bases from J, the junction kept 4 bases outside the gene matches. Germline CDR1 is SEHNR and CDR2 is FQNEAQ (reference sequence). CDR3 DNA: TGTGCCAGCAGCTTAGAGGGGAGGGGCACGCAGTATTTT. It specifies CASSLEGRGTQYF. Drawing the rest from reference TRBV7-9 and TRBJ2-3, the complete variable domain is DTGVSQNPRHKITKRGQNVTFRCDPISEHNRLYWYRQTLGQGPEFLTYFQNEAQLEKSRLLSDRFSAERPKGSFSTLEIQRTEQGDSAMYLCASSLEGRGTQYFGPGTRLTVL.

The chain couples TRBV5-1 to TRBJ2-1; 8 bases match TRBD2. Germline V gene sequence: CDR1 SGHRS, CDR2 YFSETQ. With V trimmed by 2 bases and J by 2 bases, 3 bases remained unmatched. The CDR3 contains 15 residues. The CDR3 here is CASSFTSGTYNEQFF. CDR3 sequence (DNA): TGCGCCAGCAGCTTCACTAGCGGCACCTACAATGAGCAGTTCTTC.

V gene TRBV6-2 or TRBV6-3 combines with J gene TRBJ1-1, with TRBD1 matching over 8 bases. The CDR3 loop spans 12 amino acids. With 2 bases clipped from V and 8 bases from J, the junction kept 1 base outside the gene matches. The V gene's germline CDR1 is MNHEY and CDR2 SVGEGT. This CDR3 is CASSYGDREAFF. The CDR3 nucleotides are TGTGCCAGCAGTTACGGGGACAGGGAAGCTTTCTTT.

The chain combines TRBV11-3 with TRBJ2-3, with D maybe TRBD1 (5 bases). This CDR3 spans 14 amino acids. CDR1 SGHNT and CDR2 YENEEA come from the germline V gene. V was cut by 5 bases and J by 0 bases, with 9 bases left in between. The chain's CDR3 is CASSTAGSTDTQYF. The CDR3 nucleotides are TGTGCCAGCAGCACGGCAGGGAGCACAGATACGCAGTATTTT. Based on the CDR3 plus reference TRBV11-3 and TRBJ2-3, the full variable domain is EAGVVQSPRYKIIEKKQPVAFWCNPISGHNTLYWYLQNLGQGPELLIRYENEEAVDDSQLPKDRFSAERLKGVDSTLKIQPAELGDSAVYLCASSTAGSTDTQYFGPGTRLTVL.

The chain employs TRBV23-1 and TRBJ2-7, with 7 bases that match TRBD2. TRBV23-1 is reported as an ORF; its role is uncertain. V shed 9 bases and J 0 bases; nucleotides not matched to a gene: 8. This CDR3 comprises 14 residues. CDR3 region: CARAERGRSYEQYF. CDR3 sequence (DNA): TGCGCCAGAGCGGAGCGGGGCCGCTCCTACGAGCAGTACTTC.